Below, 6 T cell receptor beta chains from the same sample are listed, as sequenced in a study of long-term antiretroviral therapy in people with HIV. Survey level was the resolution at which the v3.0 immunoSEQ assay ran. The method was immunoSEQ multiplex PCR; TCRdb's version includes in-frame clones alone and lacks a portion of them. Here the sample spans about 36,000 clones, around 94% being singletons. This specimen consisted of unsorted PBMCs, obtained 4.1 years after starting antiretroviral therapy. These receptors came from a woman aged 45-65 years with HIV.

The gene calls are TRBV27 and TRBJ2-7, with TRBD2 matching 13 bases. V was pared by 4 bases and J by 4 bases, with 4 bases of the junction left unmatched. This CDR3 region has 15 residues. Germline V gene sequence: CDR1 MNHEY, CDR2 SMNVEV (reference sequence). CDR3 region: CASSYRTSGGYEQYF. CDR3 nucleotide sequence: TGTGCCAGCAGTTATAGGACTAGCGGGGGTTACGAGCAGTACTTC.

V gene TRBV18 combines with J gene TRBJ1-3, with TRBD1 matching over 7 bases. V was clipped by 3 bases and J by 3 bases; unmatched bases: 2. The CDR3 totals 14 residues. The germline V gene has CDR1 KGHSH and CDR2 LQKENI. CDR3 DNA: TGTGCCAGCTCACCGACAGGGAATGGAAACACCATATATTTT. Translation gives CASSPTGNGNTIYF.

The chain employs TRBV7-9 and TRBJ2-1; TRBD1 is a possible D gene (5 bases). The CDR3 length is 11 residues. Germline V gene sequence: CDR1 SEHNR, CDR2 FQNEAQ (reference sequence). V was trimmed by 11 bases and J by 9 bases, leaving 14 bases between them. CDR3 coding DNA: TGTGCCGCGCAGGGCCACGGTGAGCAGTTCTTC. Protein product: CAAQGHGEQFF.

The chain has TRBV21-1 and TRBJ2-1; the DNA was not compared with TRBD1, the D call given in the table. TRBV21-1 is an annotated pseudogene. The CDR3 totals 14 residues. The DNA for the CDR3 is TGTGCCAGCAGCAAAAGGGGACAGGGGGATGAGCAGTTCTTC. Encoded protein: CASSKRGQGDEQFF.

The V call is TRBV11-2, the J call TRBJ1-1, with a weak D call TRBD1 (5 bases). V was cut by 5 bases and J by 11 bases, with 15 bases left in between. The CDR3 extends over 12 amino acids. CDR1 is SGHAT and CDR2 is FQNNGV in the germline V gene. The DNA for the CDR3 is TGTGCCAGCAGCCTCACGGGGGTGCAGGCTTTCTTT. It is translated as CASSLTGVQAFF.

The rearrangement links TRBV7-9 to TRBJ1-2; tentatively, D is TRBD1 (5 bases). Germline V gives CDR1 SEHNR, CDR2 FQNEAQ (reference sequence). There are 15 residues in the CDR3. V was cut by 5 bases and J by 4 bases, with 17 bases left in between. The CDR3 sequence: CASSPSAWGSYGYTF. CDR3 nucleotide sequence: TGTGCCAGCAGCCCGAGCGCGTGGGGCTCCTATGGCTACACCTTC.